The next 9 T cell receptor beta chains were all read from a single sample in a study of blood T cell repertoires in COVID-19. The protocol was immunoSEQ multiplex PCR, while the TCRdb copy is restricted to in-frame clones and leaves out a portion. Here the sample spans tens of thousands of clones, approximately 84% being singletons. Source material: peripheral blood. These receptors all come from a human donor in a cohort sampled during active COVID-19.

The V call is TRBV4-1, the J call TRBJ2-7, with 7 bases identical to TRBD2. This CDR3 has 17 residues. Trimming at V came to 1 base and at J to 3 bases, leaving 12 bases not matched to a gene. Germline V gene data show CDR1 as MGHRA and CDR2 as YSYEKL. CDR3 sequence (DNA): TGCGCCAGCAGCCAAGCCCCCGGTGGGGGGGTGAGCTACGAGCAGTACTTC. It translates to CASSQAPGGGVSYEQYF.

This clone came up a few times. This chain connects TRBV9 to TRBJ2-6; 9 nucleotides agree with TRBD1. V shed 4 bases, J shed 0 bases, and the junction held 8 bases outside the gene matches. The CDR3 spans 18 residues. Germline V gene data show CDR1 as SGDLS and CDR2 as YYNGEE. CDR3 amino acids: CASSRTGTGRSGANVLTF. CDR3 in DNA: TGTGCCAGCAGCCGCACCGGGACAGGGCGCTCTGGGGCCAACGTCCTGACTTTC.

J is TRBJ1-4 and V is TRBV7-9; 8 bases fit TRBD1. Germline V gene sequence: CDR1 SEHNR, CDR2 FQNEAQ (reference sequence). The V and J ends lost 5 bases and 10 bases, in that order; junction bases with no gene match: 9. The CDR3 is made up of 14 amino acids. CDR3 in amino acids: CASSSGQGGGKLFF. DNA of the CDR3: TGTGCCAGCAGCAGCGGACAGGGCGGCGGAAAACTGTTTTTT.

This clone showed up just a few times. The J gene is TRBJ1-1, the V gene TRBV25-1, with 8 bases fitting TRBD1. Germline V lookup: CDR1 MGHDK, CDR2 SYGVNS. This CDR3 is 15 amino acids long. Unmatched junction bases numbered 6, after V lost 2 bases and J lost 4 bases. CDR3 nucleotide sequence: TGTGCCAGCAGTGAAGGACAGGGCTGGGGCACTGAAGCTTTCTTT. Translated, it gives CASSEGQGWGTEAFF.

The rearrangement joins TRBV19 to TRBJ1-2, with 10 bases aligning to TRBD1. The J segment lost 6 bases and the V segment lost 11 bases, leaving 12 bases of the junction unmatched. Germline V gene data show CDR1 as LNHDA and CDR2 as SQIVND (reference sequence). There are 14 residues in the CDR3. CDR3 amino acids: CACSGQGGINGYTF. CDR3 DNA sequence: TGTGCCTGTTCCGGACAGGGGGGAATCAATGGCTACACCTTC.

J is TRBJ2-3 and V is TRBV27; 7 nucleotides agree with TRBD2. Germline CDR1 MNHEY, CDR2 SMNVEV (reference sequence). The CDR3 sequence is 15 residues long. The junction had 7 bases not matched to a gene; V was cut back by 3 bases and J by 4 bases. CDR3 region: CASSFSGRVADTQYF. In DNA, the CDR3 is TGTGCCAGCAGTTTTTCGGGGAGGGTCGCAGATACGCAGTATTTT.

V is TRBV15 and J is TRBJ2-5; the D is unclear. CDR3 length: 14 amino acids. The germline V gene encodes CDR1 LNHNV and CDR2 YYDKDF (reference sequence). With 0 bases removed from V and 1 base from J, the gap between germline ends came to 6 bases. The DNA for the CDR3 is TGTGCCACCAGCAGAGAGCTAACCCAAGAGACCCAGTACTTC. Amino acid sequence: CATSRELTQETQYF.

The chain combines TRBV4-2 with TRBJ2-4, with 8 nucleotides matching TRBD2. The CDR3 contains 15 residues. The germline V gene encodes CDR1 LGHNA and CDR2 YNFKEQ. The trim removed 1 base at V and 6 bases at J, leaving 5 bases unmatched. The CDR3, as DNA: TGTGCCAGCAGCCAAGGAGCGGGAGCGGCAAACATTCAGTACTTC. Its translation: CASSQGAGAANIQYF.

The chain has TRBV19 and TRBJ2-3; tentatively, D is TRBD2 (7 bases). Trimming stripped 5 bases from V and 0 bases from J, with 15 bases between. CDR3 length: 16 amino acids. Germline V gene sequence: CDR1 LNHDA, CDR2 SQIVND (reference sequence). CDR3 nucleotides: TGTGCCAGTAGTGTCTCGGGGGGCGCGAGCACAGATACGCAGTATTTT. As protein: CASSVSGGASTDTQYF.